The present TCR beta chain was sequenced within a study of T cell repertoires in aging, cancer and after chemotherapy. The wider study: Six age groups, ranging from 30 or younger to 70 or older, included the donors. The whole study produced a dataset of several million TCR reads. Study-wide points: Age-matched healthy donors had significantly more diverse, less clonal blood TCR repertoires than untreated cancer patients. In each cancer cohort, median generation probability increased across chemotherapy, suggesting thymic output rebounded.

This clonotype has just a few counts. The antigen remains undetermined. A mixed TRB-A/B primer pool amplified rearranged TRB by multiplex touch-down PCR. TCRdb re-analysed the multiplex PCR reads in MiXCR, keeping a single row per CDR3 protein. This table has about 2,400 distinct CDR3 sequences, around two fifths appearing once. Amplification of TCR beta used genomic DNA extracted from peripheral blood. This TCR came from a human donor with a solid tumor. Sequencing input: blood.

The CDR3 sequence: CASSALGGDTQYF. The CDR3 DNA reads TGTGCCAGCAGTGCCCTGGGGGGAGATACGCAGTATTTT. The V call is TRBV6-4, the J call TRBJ2-3; possible D gene TRBD2, 6 bases. Germline lookup yields CDR1 MRHNA and CDR2 SNTAGT. Trimming took off 4 bases at V and 5 bases at J, with 10 bases between the two ends. The CDR3 runs to 13 residues.